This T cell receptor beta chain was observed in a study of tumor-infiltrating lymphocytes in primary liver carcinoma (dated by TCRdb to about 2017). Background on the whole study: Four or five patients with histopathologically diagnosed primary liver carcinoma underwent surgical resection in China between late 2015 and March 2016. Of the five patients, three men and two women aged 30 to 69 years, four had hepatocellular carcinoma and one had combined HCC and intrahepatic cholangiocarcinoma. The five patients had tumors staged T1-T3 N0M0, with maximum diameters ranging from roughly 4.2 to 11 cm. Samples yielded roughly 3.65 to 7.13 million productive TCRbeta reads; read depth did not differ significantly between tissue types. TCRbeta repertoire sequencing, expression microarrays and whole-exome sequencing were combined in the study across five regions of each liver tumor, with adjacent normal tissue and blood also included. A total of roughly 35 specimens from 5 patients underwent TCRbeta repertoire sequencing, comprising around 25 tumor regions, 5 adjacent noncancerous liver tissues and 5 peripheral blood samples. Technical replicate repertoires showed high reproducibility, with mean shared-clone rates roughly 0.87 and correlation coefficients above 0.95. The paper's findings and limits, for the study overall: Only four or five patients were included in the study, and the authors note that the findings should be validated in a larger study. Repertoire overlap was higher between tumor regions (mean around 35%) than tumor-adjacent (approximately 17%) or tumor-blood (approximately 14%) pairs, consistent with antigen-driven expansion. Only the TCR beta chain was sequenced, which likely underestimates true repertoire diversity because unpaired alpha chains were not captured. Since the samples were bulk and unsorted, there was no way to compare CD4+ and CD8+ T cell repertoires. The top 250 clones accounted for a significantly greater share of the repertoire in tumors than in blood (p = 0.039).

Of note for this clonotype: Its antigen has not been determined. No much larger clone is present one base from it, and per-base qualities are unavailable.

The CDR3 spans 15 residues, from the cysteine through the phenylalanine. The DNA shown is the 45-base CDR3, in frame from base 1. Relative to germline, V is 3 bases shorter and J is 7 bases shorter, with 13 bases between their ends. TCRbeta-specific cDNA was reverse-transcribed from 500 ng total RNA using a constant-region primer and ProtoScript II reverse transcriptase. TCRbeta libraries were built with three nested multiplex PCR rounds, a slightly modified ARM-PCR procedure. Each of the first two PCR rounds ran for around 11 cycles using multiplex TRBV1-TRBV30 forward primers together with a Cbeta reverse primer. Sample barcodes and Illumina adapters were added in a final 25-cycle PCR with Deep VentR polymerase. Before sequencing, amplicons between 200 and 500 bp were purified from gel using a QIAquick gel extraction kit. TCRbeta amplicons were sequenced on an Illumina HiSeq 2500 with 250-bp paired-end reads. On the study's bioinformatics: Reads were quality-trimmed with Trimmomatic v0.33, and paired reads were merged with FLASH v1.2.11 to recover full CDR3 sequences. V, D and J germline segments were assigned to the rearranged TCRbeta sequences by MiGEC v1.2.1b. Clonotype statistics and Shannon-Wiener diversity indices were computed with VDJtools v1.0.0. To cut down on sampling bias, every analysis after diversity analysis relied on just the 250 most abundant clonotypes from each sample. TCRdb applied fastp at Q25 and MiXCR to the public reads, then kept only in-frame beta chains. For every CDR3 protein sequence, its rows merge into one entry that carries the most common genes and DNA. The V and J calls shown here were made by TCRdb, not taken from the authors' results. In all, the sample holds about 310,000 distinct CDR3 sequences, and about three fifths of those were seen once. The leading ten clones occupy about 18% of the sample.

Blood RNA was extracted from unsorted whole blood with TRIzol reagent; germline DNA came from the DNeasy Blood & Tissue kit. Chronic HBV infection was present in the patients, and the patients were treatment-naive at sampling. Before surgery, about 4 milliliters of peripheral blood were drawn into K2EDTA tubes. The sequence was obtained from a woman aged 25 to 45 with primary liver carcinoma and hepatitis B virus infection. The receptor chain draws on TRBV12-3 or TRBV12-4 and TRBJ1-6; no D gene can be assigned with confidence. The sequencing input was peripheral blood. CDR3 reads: CASSFFPGTNSPLHF. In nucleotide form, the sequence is TGTGCCAGCAGTTTCTTTCCAGGAACCAATTCACCCCTCCACTTT.